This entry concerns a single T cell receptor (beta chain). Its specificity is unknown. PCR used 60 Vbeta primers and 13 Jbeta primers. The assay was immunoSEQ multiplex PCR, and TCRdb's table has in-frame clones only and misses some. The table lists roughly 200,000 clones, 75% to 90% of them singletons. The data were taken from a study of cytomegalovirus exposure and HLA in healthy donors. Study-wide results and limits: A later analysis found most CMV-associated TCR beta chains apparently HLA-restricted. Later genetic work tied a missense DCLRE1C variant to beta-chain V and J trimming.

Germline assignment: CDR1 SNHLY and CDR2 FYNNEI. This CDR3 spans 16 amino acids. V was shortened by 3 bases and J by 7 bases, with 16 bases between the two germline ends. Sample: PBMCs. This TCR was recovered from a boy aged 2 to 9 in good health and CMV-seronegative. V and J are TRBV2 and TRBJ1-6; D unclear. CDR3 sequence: CASSDAIITLNSPLHF. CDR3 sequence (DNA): TGTGCCAGCAGTGATGCGATAATAACGCTCAATTCACCCCTCCACTTT.